The 32 T cell receptor beta chains listed next were all sequenced from one sample in a study of cytomegalovirus exposure and HLA in healthy donors. The study ran its PCR with 60 Vbeta and 13 Jbeta primers. TCRdb's table, derived via immunoSEQ multiplex PCR, lists solely in-frame clones and lacks some. The table lists approximately 160,000 clones, around 77% of them singletons. The specimen was PBMCs. Receptors originate from a woman in her thirties or forties in good health and CMV-seronegative.

The chain recombines TRBV11-3 with TRBJ1-2, with 7 bases identical to TRBD1. CDR3 length equals 14 residues. The V gene end was trimmed by 5 bases and the J gene end by 2 bases; junction bases not matched to a gene: 5. The germline gives CDR1 SGHNT, CDR2 YENEEA. The CDR3 protein is CASSAQTGNYGYTF. CDR3 DNA: TGTGCCAGCAGCGCCCAGACAGGGAACTATGGCTACACCTTC.

This sequence joins TRBV30 and TRBJ1-2, with 9 positions matching TRBD1. The CDR3 is made up of 13 amino acids. The V gene's germline CDR1 is GTSNPN and CDR2 SVGIG (reference sequence). With 0 bases clipped from V and 7 bases from J, the junction kept 3 bases outside the gene matches. The CDR3 bases are TGTGCCTGGAGTGTACAGGGGGCCTCTGGCTACACCTTC. Translation gives CAWSVQGASGYTF. Together with reference TRBV30 and TRBJ1-2, the CDR3 gives the full variable domain: SQTIHQWPATLVQPVGSPLSLECTVEGTSNPNLYWYRQAAGRGLQLLFYSVGIGQISSEVPQNLSASRPQDRQFILSSKKLLLSDSGFYLCAWSVQGASGYTFGSGTRLTVV.

The chain combines TRBV21-1 with TRBJ1-1. TRBV21-1 is annotated as a pseudogene. This CDR3 spans 16 amino acids. This CDR3 reads CASSKGRVGRSTEAFF. CDR3 nucleotides: TGTGCCAGCAGCAAAGGGAGGGTGGGCCGGAGCACTGAAGCTTTCTTT.

This clone was seen only a few times. The chain links TRBV19 to TRBJ2-6, with TRBD2 as a possible D gene (5 bases). This CDR3 has 15 residues. Germline V gene sequence: CDR1 LNHDA, CDR2 SQIVND (reference sequence). Between the trimmed V and J ends, which lost 5 bases and 0 bases, there was a span of 8 bases. CDR3 amino acids: CASSGENSGANVLTF. In DNA, the CDR3 is TGTGCCAGTAGTGGGGAGAACTCTGGGGCCAACGTCCTGACTTTC.

The V and J genes are TRBV11-3 and TRBJ2-1, with D tentatively TRBD2 (6 bases). The CDR3 is 17 residues long. The V end was cut by 0 bases, the J end by 2 bases, with 14 bases between. In germline, CDR1 is SGHNT, CDR2 YENEEA. For the CDR3, the DNA is TGTGCCAGCAGCTTAGAATGGGTCGGGAGAGCCTACAATGAGCAGTTCTTC. This gives the protein CASSLEWVGRAYNEQFF.

The genes are TRBV5-1 and TRBJ2-7, with 10 bases that match TRBD2. There are 16 residues in the CDR3. The trim removed 0 bases at V and 7 bases at J, leaving 10 bases unmatched. Germline CDR1 is SGHRS and CDR2 is YFSETQ. The CDR3 loop is CASSLASLAGVGEQYF. The CDR3 region has the DNA TGCGCCAGCAGCTTGGCCTCTCTAGCGGGAGTGGGGGAGCAGTACTTC.

This clone was picked up a small number of times. The chain carries TRBV30 and TRBJ1-5; 9 positions match TRBD1. Germline CDR1 is GTSNPN and CDR2 is SVGIG (reference sequence). V shed 3 bases, J shed 6 bases, and the junction held 9 bases outside the gene matches. The CDR3 is made up of 15 amino acids. The CDR3 DNA reads TGTGCCTGGAGCCCGTACAGGGGGCGCGGTCAGCCCCAGCATTTT. The encoded protein is CAWSPYRGRGQPQHF.

This chain joins TRBV5-1 and TRBJ1-4, with 11 bases fitting TRBD1. V was pared by 4 bases and J by 8 bases, with 4 bases of the junction left unmatched. CDR3 size: 14 residues. Germline V CDR1 and CDR2: SGHRS, YFSETQ. CDR3 sequence reads: CASSRTGGEEKLFF. The CDR3 DNA is TGCGCCAGCAGCAGGACAGGGGGCGAAGAAAAACTGTTTTTT.

The chain is built from TRBV2 and TRBJ2-3; D possibly corresponds to TRBD2 (6 bases). CDR1 is SNHLY and CDR2 is FYNNEI in the germline V gene. The CDR3 contains 17 residues. The V end was cut by 2 bases, the J end by 0 bases, with 15 bases between. The CDR3 DNA follows: TGTGCCAGCAGTGAAAGGGGCAGGGACTTTAGCACAGATACGCAGTATTTT. Translated: CASSERGRDFSTDTQYF.

The chain carries TRBV12-2 and TRBJ1-5. TRBV12-2 corresponds to a pseudogene. The length of the CDR3 is 16 residues. The CDR3 protein is CASRLEEGQGDQPQHF. As DNA, the CDR3 is TGTGCAAGTCGCTTAGAGGAGGGGCAAGGCGATCAGCCCCAGCATTTT.

This chain uses TRBV10-3 with TRBJ1-5; possible D gene TRBD1, 6 bases. With 0 bases removed from V and 5 bases from J, the gap between germline ends came to 20 bases. The CDR3 is made up of 18 amino acids. Germline CDR1 reads ENHRY; CDR2 reads SYGVKD. In DNA, the CDR3 is TGTGCCATCAGTGAGTCAGGTGGCGGGGGGCTGGGAGATCAGCCCCAGCATTTT. Translating it yields CAISESGGGGLGDQPQHF.

This chain links TRBV10-3 with TRBJ1-5; no clear D. The CDR3 is 12 residues long. Germline V CDR1 and CDR2: ENHRY, SYGVKD. The V end was cut by 2 bases, the J end by 10 bases, with 9 bases between. The CDR3 DNA reads TGTGCCATCAGTGAGGGAGTTTATCCCCAGCATTTT. Translation: CAISEGVYPQHF.

The chain combines TRBV27 with TRBJ2-1; D is perhaps TRBD1 (5 bases). Trimming took 2 bases from V and 7 from J, leaving 21 bases between them. The CDR3 is 17 amino acids. Germline assignment: CDR1 MNHEY and CDR2 SMNVEV (reference sequence). The CDR3 loop is CASSLIPTIQAENEQFF. The DNA of the CDR3 is TGTGCCAGCAGTTTAATCCCCACAATACAGGCGGAGAATGAGCAGTTCTTC.

This clone was found once. The chain joins TRBV9 to TRBJ2-5; D remains ambiguous. Germline-derived CDR1 and CDR2 are SGDLS and YYNGEE. The CDR3 is 14 residues long. Trimming shortened V by 2 bases and J by 1 base, and 9 bases separated the two germline ends. CDR3 nucleotide sequence: TGTGCCAGCAGCGTTGGGCCTACCCAAGAGACCCAGTACTTC. This encodes CASSVGPTQETQYF. Combining the CDR3 with reference TRBV9 and TRBJ2-5 gives the whole variable domain DSGVTQTPKHLITATGQRVTLRCSPRSGDLSVYWYQQSLDQGLQFLIQYYNGEERAKGNILERFSAQQFPDLHSELNLSSLELGDSALYFCASSVGPTQETQYFGPGTRLLVL.

The chain joins TRBV25-1 to TRBJ1-1; no reliable D call. Per germline, CDR1 MGHDK and CDR2 SYGVNS. With 2 bases removed from V and 5 bases from J, the gap between germline ends came to 9 bases. CDR3 length equals 13 residues. CDR3 in DNA: TGTGCCAGCAGTGAAATGGGGAGAACTGAAGCTTTCTTT. Translated: CASSEMGRTEAFF.

The J gene is TRBJ1-1, the V gene TRBV9, with 8 bases that match TRBD1. The germline V gene has CDR1 SGDLS and CDR2 YYNGEE. V trimming: 2 bases; J trimming: 6 bases; junction bases outside the gene matches: 9. The length of the CDR3 is 15 residues. The CDR3 region has the DNA TGTGCCAGCAGCGTTGGGTACGGACAGGGCTCTGAAGCTTTCTTT. This encodes CASSVGYGQGSEAFF.

The genes are TRBV6-1 and TRBJ2-1; D gene unclear. This CDR3 is 12 amino acids long. Trimming pared 6 bases from V and 9 bases from J, leaving 12 bases between. CDR1 is MNHNS, CDR2 SASEGT, per germline. CDR3 coding DNA: TGTGCCAGCAGCTTTACCCCGGGTGAGCAGTTCTTC. Translation gives CASSFTPGEQFF.

This clone has more than one count but fewer than ten. The gene calls are TRBV29-1 and TRBJ1-1; no clear D. Trimming shortened V by 4 bases and J by 5 bases, and 8 bases separated the two germline ends. CDR1 and CDR2 from the germline V gene are SQVTM and ANQGSEA. The CDR3 is 11 residues long. The CDR3 is CSVGGVTEAFF. The DNA for the CDR3 is TGCAGCGTTGGCGGGGTTACTGAAGCTTTCTTT.

The chain couples TRBV29-1 to TRBJ1-2, with a possible D match to TRBD1 (6 bases). The CDR3 is 13 residues long. Germline V gene data show CDR1 as SQVTM and CDR2 as ANQGSEA. Deletions cut 7 bases from V and 0 bases from J, with 12 bases between. The CDR3, as DNA: TGCAGCGGAGGGGGGGAGACTAACTATGGCTACACCTTC. Amino acid sequence: CSGGGETNYGYTF.

This chain uses TRBV4-1 with TRBJ1-1; D possibly corresponds to TRBD1 (6 bases). V shed 0 bases and J shed 9 bases, with 11 bases lying between them. The CDR3 covers 13 residues. The germline V gene encodes CDR1 MGHRA and CDR2 YSYEKL. The CDR3 bases are TGCGCCAGCAGCCAAGATCAGGGGCTGCAAGCTTTCTTT. This translates into CASSQDQGLQAFF.

The chain uses TRBV5-3 and TRBJ2-2, with D unclear. TRBV5-3 is recorded as an ORF, its role being uncertain. The CDR3 length is 12 residues. Trimming took off 10 bases at V and 4 bases at J, with 11 bases between the two ends. The CDR3 sequence is CAPQYGTGELFF. The CDR3 DNA follows: TGTGCCCCCCAATACGGCACCGGGGAGCTGTTTTTT.

The chain recombines TRBV27 with TRBJ1-5; D might be TRBD1 (6 bases). Trimming left V 5 bases short and J 5 bases short, with 16 bases between. This CDR3 spans 15 amino acids. The germline CDR1 and CDR2 sequences are MNHEY and SMNVEV (reference sequence). The CDR3 loop is CASSTGMVGDQPQHF. The DNA for the CDR3 is TGTGCCAGCAGTACAGGGATGGTCGGGGATCAGCCCCAGCATTTT.

This chain uses TRBV12-2 with TRBJ2-2; the table's D call of TRBD1 was not tested on the DNA. TRBV12-2 is classified as a pseudogene. The CDR3 runs to 10 residues. The DNA of the CDR3 is TGCGGCACCCAAGACATCGAGCTGTTTTTT. It specifies CGTQDIELFF.

The CDR3 loop reads CATSSRLPSYNEQFF. The CDR3 coding sequence is TGTGCCACCAGCAGTCGACTACCTTCCTACAATGAGCAGTTCTTC. V and J are TRBV15 and TRBJ2-1, with D possibly matching TRBD2 (5 bases). The V gene lost 3 bases and the J gene lost 1 base, with 10 bases spanning the gap. There are 15 residues in the CDR3. Germline CDR1 is LNHNV and CDR2 is YYDKDF (reference sequence).

This CDR3 reads CASSRLAGVRDTQYF. For the CDR3, the DNA is TGTGCCAGCAGTCGACTAGCGGGAGTGAGAGATACGCAGTATTTT. The genes are TRBV2 and TRBJ2-3, with 12 positions matching TRBD2. This CDR3 spans 15 amino acids. Germline CDR1 reads SNHLY; CDR2 reads FYNNEI. The trim removed 5 bases at V and 5 bases at J, leaving 5 bases unmatched.

The rearrangement uses TRBV18 and TRBJ1-2; 7 bases are a match to TRBD1. Germline values: CDR1 KGHSH, CDR2 LQKENI. CDR3 length: 15 amino acids. V gave up 3 bases and J gave up 5 bases; unmatched junction bases: 9. For the CDR3, the DNA is TGTGCCAGCTCACCTCCGGGGACAGCCCTGTATGGCTACACCTTC. It is translated as CASSPPGTALYGYTF.

CDR3 coding DNA: TGCGCCAGCAGCTTGGAGACCGGGACAGGGGGCAATGAGCAGTTCTTC. Protein product: CASSLETGTGGNEQFF. The chain carries TRBV5-1 and TRBJ2-1; 11 nucleotides match TRBD1. The CDR3 contains 16 residues. J was trimmed by 6 bases and V by 0 bases; bases with no gene match: 5. The germline V gene encodes CDR1 SGHRS and CDR2 YFSETQ.

The chain uses TRBV4-2 and TRBJ2-3; 10 bases are shared with TRBD2. Germline CDR1 is LGHNA and CDR2 is YNFKEQ. The ends lost 5 bases at V and 1 base at J; junction bases unmatched: 9. This CDR3 spans 17 amino acids. This CDR3 reads CASSSPSGTSGTDTQYF. CDR3 bases: TGTGCCAGCAGCTCACCCTCCGGGACTAGCGGCACAGATACGCAGTATTTT.

This clone was picked up one time. This chain joins TRBV6-1 and TRBJ1-2; D is possibly TRBD1 (6 bases). There are 12 residues in the CDR3. CDR1 MNHNS and CDR2 SASEGT come from the germline V gene. Trimming pared 7 bases from V and 6 bases from J, leaving 12 bases between. The CDR3 nucleotides read TGTGCCAGCAAGTTTCCAGGGGATGGCTACACCTTC. It is translated as CASKFPGDGYTF.

V usage is TRBV15 and J usage is TRBJ2-7; D is undetermined. V lost 6 bases and J 3 bases, leaving 15 bases between the germline ends. Germline V gene data show CDR1 as LNHNV and CDR2 as YYDKDF (reference sequence). CDR3 length: 14 amino acids. The CDR3 bases are TGTGCCACCAGTGGAGTTCCCCGCGACTACGAGCAGTACTTC. Translation gives CATSGVPRDYEQYF.

The rearrangement joins TRBV7-2 to TRBJ2-1; D may be TRBD1 (6 bases). Trimming cost V 4 bases and J 7 bases, with 17 bases left between them. The CDR3 consists of 15 residues. Germline loops: CDR1 SGHTA, CDR2 FQGNSA. The CDR3 DNA follows: TGTGCCAGCAGCTCCTACAGGGTGGGGGTAAATGAGCAGTTCTTC. This codes for CASSSYRVGVNEQFF.

The chain is built from TRBV20-1 and TRBJ1-1; the D is unclear. The CDR3 is 11 amino acids. V gave up 6 bases and J gave up 5 bases, with 10 bases separating them. Germline assignment: CDR1 DFQATT and CDR2 SNEGSKA (reference sequence). CDR3 amino acids: CSAYSGTEAFF. CDR3 bases: TGCAGTGCGTACAGTGGGACTGAAGCTTTCTTT.